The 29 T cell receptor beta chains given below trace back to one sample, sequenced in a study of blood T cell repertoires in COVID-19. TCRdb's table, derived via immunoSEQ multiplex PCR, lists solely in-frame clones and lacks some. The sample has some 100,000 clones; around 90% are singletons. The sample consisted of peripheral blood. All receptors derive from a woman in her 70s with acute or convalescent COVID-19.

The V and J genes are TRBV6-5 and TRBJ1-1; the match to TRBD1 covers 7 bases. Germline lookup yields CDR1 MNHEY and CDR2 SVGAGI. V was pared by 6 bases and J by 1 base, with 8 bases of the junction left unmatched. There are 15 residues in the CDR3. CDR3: CASSPRGQSNTEAFF. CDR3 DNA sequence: TGTGCCAGCAGCCCCCGGGGACAGTCGAACACTGAAGCTTTCTTT.

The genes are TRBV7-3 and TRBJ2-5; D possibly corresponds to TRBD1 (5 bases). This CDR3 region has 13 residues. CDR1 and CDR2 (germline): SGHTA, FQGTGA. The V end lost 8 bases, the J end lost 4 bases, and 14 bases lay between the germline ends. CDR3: CASGAYGTETQYF. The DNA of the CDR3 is TGTGCCAGCGGGGCATATGGAACAGAGACCCAGTACTTC.

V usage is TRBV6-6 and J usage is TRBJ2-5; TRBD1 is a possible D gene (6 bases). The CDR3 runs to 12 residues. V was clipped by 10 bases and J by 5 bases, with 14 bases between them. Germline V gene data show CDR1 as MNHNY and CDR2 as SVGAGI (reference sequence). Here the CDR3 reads CATRGSRETQYF. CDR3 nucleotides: TGTGCCACTAGGGGGAGTCGGGAGACCCAGTACTTC.

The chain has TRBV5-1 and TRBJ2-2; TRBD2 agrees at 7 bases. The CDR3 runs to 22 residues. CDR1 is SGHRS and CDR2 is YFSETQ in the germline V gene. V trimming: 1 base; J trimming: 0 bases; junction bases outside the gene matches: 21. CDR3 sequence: CASSLSAVGLAALTSNTGELFF. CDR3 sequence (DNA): TGCGCCAGCAGCTTGTCGGCGGTTGGGCTAGCGGCACTAACCTCGAACACCGGGGAGCTGTTTTTT.

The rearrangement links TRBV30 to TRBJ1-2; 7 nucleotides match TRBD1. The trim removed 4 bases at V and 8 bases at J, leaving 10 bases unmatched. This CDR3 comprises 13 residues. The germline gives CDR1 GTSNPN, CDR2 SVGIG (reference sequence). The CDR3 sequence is CAWTPTGLGGYTF. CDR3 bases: TGTGCCTGGACCCCGACAGGGCTAGGAGGCTACACCTTC.

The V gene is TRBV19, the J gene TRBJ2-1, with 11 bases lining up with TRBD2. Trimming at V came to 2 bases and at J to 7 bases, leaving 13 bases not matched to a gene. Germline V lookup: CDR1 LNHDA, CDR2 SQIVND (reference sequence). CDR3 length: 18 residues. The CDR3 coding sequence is TGTGCCAGTAGTATATTGAGTTTTAGGACTAGCGGGTTGAATGAGCAGTTCTTC. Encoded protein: CASSILSFRTSGLNEQFF.

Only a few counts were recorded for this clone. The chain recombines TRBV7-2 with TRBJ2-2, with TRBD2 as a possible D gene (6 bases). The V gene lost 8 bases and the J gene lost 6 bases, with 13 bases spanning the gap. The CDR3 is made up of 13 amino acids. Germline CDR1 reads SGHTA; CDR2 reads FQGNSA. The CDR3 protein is CASRGLLAGELFF. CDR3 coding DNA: TGTGCCAGCCGGGGACTCCTGGCCGGGGAGCTGTTTTTT.

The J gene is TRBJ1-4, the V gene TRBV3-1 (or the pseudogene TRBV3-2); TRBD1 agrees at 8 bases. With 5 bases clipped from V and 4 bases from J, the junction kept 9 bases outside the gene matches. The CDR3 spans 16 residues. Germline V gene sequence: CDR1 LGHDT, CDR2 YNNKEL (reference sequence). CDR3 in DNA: TGTGCCAGCAGCGGGTACGGACAGGGCCGTAATGAAAAACTGTTTTTT. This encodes CASSGYGQGRNEKLFF.

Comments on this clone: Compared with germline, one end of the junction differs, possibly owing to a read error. This CDR3 is CASSVATGSNQPQHF. The CDR3 DNA is TGTGCCAGCAGCGTAGCAACAGGGAGCAATCAGCCCCAGCATTTT. The chain links TRBV7-9 to TRBJ1-5; possible D gene TRBD1, 6 bases. The CDR3 has 15 amino acids. Germline V gene sequence: CDR1 SEHNR, CDR2 FQNEAQ (reference sequence). Combining the CDR3 with reference TRBV7-9 and TRBJ1-5 gives the whole variable domain DTGVSQNPRHKITKRGQNVTFRCDPISEHNRLYWYRQTLGQGPEFLTYFQNEAQLEKSRLLSDRFSAERPKGSFSTLEIQRTEQGDSAMYLCASSVATGSNQPQHFGDGTRLSIL.

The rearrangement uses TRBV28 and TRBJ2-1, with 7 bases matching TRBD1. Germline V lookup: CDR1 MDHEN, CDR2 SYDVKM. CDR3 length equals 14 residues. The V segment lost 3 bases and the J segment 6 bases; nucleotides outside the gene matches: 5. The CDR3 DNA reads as TGTGCCAGCAGTTTCCTCGGGACAGTCAATGAGCAGTTCTTC. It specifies CASSFLGTVNEQFF.

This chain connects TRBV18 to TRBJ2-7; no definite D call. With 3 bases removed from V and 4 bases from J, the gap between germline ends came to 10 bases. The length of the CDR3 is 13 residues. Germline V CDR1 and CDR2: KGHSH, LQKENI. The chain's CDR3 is CASSPKTEYEQYF. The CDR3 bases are TGTGCCAGCTCACCCAAGACTGAATACGAGCAGTACTTC.

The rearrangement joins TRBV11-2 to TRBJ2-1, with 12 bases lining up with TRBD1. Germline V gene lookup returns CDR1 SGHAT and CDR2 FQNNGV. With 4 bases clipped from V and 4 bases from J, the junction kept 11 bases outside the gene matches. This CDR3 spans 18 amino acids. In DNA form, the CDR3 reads TGTGCCAGCAGCTCCGCTCTAGGGACAGGGGGCCCTTACAATGAGCAGTTCTTC. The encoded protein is CASSSALGTGGPYNEQFF.

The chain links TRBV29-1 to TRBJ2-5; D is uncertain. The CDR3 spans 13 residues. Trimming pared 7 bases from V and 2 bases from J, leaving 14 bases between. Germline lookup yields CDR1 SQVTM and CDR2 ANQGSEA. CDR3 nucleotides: TGCAGCGCCAACCCGAAACAACAAGAGACCCAGTACTTC. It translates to CSANPKQQETQYF.

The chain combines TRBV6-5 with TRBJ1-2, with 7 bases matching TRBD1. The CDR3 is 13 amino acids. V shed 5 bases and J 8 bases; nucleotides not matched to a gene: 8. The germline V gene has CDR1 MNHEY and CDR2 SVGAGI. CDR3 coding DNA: TGTGCCAGCAGTCTGACAGGGACCTCCGGCTACACCTTC. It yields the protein CASSLTGTSGYTF.

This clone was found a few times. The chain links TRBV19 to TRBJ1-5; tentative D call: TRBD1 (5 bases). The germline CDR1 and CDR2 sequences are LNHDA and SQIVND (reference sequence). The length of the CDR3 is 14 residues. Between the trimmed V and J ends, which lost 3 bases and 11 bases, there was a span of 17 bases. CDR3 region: CASSIAEGPGAQHF. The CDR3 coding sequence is TGTGCCAGTAGTATTGCGGAGGGTCCGGGGGCCCAGCATTTT.

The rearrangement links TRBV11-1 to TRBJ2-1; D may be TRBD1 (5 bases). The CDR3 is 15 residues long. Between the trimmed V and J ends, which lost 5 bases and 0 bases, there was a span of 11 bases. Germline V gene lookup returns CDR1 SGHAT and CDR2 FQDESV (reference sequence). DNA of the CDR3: TGTGCCAGCAGCCCAGGGTTTCTCTCCTACAATGAGCAGTTCTTC. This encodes CASSPGFLSYNEQFF.

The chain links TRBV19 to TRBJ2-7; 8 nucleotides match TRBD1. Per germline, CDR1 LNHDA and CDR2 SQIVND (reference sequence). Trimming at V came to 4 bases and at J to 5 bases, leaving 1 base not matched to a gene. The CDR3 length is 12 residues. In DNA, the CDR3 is TGTGCCAGTAGTACAGGGGGCCACGAGCAGTACTTC. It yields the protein CASSTGGHEQYF. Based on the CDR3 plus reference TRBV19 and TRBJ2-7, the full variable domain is DGGITQSPKYLFRKEGQNVTLSCEQNLNHDAMYWYRQDPGQGLRLIYYSQIVNDFQKGDIAEGYSVSREKKESFPLTVTSAQKNPTAFYLCASSTGGHEQYFGPGTRLTVT.

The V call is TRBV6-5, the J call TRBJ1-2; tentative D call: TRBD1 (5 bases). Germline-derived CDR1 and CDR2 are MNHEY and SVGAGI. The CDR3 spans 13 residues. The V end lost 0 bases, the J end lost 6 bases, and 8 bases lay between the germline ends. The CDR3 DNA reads TGTGCCAGCAGTTACTCCGGAGGGGATGGCTACACCTTC. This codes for CASSYSGGDGYTF.

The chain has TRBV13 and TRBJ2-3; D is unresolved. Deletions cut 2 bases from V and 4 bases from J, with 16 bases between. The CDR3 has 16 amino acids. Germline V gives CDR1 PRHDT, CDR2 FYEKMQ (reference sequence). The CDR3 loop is CASSLSRLVRPDTQYF. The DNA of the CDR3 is TGTGCCAGCAGCTTAAGCCGCCTAGTAAGGCCAGATACGCAGTATTTT.

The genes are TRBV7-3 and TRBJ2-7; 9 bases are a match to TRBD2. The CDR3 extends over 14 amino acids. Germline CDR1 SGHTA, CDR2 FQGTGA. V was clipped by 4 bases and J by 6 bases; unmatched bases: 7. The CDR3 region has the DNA TGTGCCAGCAGCTCCCTAGCGGGATGTGCCGAGCAGTACTTC. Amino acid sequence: CASSSLAGCAEQYF.

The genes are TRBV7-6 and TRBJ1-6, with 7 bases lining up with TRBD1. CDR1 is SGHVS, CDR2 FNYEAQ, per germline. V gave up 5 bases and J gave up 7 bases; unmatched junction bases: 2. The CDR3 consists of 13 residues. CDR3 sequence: CASSETGNSPLHF. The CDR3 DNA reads TGTGCCAGCAGCGAGACAGGGAATTCACCCCTCCACTTT.

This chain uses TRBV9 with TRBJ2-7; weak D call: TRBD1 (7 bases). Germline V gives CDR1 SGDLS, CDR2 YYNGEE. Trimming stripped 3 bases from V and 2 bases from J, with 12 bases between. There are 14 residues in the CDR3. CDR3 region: CASSAGGSTYEQYF. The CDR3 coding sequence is TGTGCCAGCAGCGCAGGGGGGTCTACCTACGAGCAGTACTTC.

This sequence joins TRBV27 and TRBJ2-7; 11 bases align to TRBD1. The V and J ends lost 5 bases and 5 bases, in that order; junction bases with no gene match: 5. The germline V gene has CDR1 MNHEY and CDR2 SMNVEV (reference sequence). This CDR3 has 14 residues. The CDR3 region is CASSGQGALNEQYF. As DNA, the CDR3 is TGTGCCAGCAGTGGACAGGGGGCGTTAAACGAGCAGTACTTC.

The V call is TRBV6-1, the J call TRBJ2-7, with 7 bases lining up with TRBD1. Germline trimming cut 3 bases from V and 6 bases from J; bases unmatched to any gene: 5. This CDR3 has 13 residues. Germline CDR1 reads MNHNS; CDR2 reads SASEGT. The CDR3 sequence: CASSENRGSEQYF. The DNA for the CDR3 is TGTGCCAGCAGTGAGAACAGGGGAAGCGAGCAGTACTTC.

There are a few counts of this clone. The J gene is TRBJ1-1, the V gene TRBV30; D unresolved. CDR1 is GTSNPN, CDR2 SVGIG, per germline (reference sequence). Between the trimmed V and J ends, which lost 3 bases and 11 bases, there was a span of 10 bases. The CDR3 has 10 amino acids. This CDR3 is CAWRTEPAFF. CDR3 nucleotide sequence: TGTGCCTGGAGGACGGAGCCGGCTTTCTTT.

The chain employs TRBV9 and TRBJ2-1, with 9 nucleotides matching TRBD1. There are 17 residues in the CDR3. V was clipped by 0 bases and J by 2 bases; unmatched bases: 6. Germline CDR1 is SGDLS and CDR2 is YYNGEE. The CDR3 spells CASSVGGTGGPYNEQFF. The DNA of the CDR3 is TGTGCCAGCAGCGTAGGGGGAACAGGGGGCCCCTACAATGAGCAGTTCTTC.

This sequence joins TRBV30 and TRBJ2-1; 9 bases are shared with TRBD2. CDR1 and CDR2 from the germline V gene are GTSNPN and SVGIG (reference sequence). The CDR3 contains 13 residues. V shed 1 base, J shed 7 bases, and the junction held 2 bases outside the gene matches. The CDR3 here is CAWSETSGNEQFF. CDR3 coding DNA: TGTGCCTGGAGTGAGACTAGCGGAAATGAGCAGTTCTTC.

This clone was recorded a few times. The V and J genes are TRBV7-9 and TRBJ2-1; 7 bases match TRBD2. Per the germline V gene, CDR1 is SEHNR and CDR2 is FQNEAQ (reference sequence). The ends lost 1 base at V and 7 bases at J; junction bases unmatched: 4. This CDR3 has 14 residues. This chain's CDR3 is CASSLGLAANEQFF. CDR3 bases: TGTGCCAGCAGCTTAGGTCTAGCGGCGAATGAGCAGTTCTTC.

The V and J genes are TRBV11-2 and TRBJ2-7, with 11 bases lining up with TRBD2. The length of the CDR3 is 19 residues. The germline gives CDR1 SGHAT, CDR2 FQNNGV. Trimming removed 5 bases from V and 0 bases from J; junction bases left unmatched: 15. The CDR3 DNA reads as TGTGCCAGCAGCGCTACCGACGGACTAGCGGGCGTGAGCTCCTACGAGCAGTACTTC. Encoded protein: CASSATDGLAGVSSYEQYF.